This is a list of T cell receptor beta chains from one sample in a study of cytomegalovirus exposure and HLA in healthy donors. Here immunoSEQ multiplex PCR was the method, and the copy in TCRdb shows in-frame clones only, minus some. The data contain tens of thousands of clones, 68% of them singletons. Sample: PBMCs. These receptors were taken from a woman younger than 45 in good health and CMV-seronegative. CDR3s include the opening cysteine and the closing phenylalanine or tryptophan. D genes are given only for firm matches. Rows may omit the clone size; those that give it use once, few, many or a size class.

>TRBJ1-6|-|TRBD1|13|TRBV18
CASSPPTGGPLHF
TGTGCCAGCTCACCGCCGACAGGGGGACCCCTCCACTTT
>TRBJ2-1|-|TRBD2|15|TRBV7-2
CASSWTSGSKNEQFF
TGTGCCAGCAGCTGGACTAGCGGTTCTAAGAATGAGCAGTTCTTC
>TRBJ1-1|-|TRBD1|18|TRBV5-1
CASSLARGRQGMNTEAFF
TGCGCCAGCAGCTTGGCCAGGGGGCGACAGGGGATGAACACTGAAGCTTTCTTT
>TRBJ1-5|few|-|13|TRBV5-6
CASSRDTDQPQHF
TGTGCCAGCAGCCGGGACACCGATCAGCCCCAGCATTTT
>TRBJ1-5|-|-|13|TRBV18
CASSQGQGQPQHF
TGTGCCAGCTCACAGGGCCAGGGTCAGCCCCAGCATTTT
>TRBJ1-2|-|-|13|TRBV30
CAWREVGAGGYTF
TGTGCCTGGAGAGAAGTGGGGGCTGGTGGCTACACCTTC
>TRBJ2-3|-|TRBD2|18|TRBV7-2
CASSLGTSGFKGTDTQYF
TGTGCCAGCAGCTTGGGGACTAGCGGTTTCAAGGGCACAGATACGCAGTATTTT
>TRBJ1-1|-|-|16|TRBV5-4
CASSSEGLHMNTEAFF
TGTGCCAGCAGCTCGGAGGGACTGCACATGAACACTGAAGCTTTCTTT
>TRBJ2-4|-|TRBD1|17|TRBV7-9
CASSLGGQGLAKNIQYF
TGTGCCAGCAGCTTAGGCGGACAGGGCCTAGCCAAAAACATTCAGTACTTC
>TRBJ1-2|once|-|13|TRBV30
CAWGLGVSYGYTF
TGTGCCTGGGGCCTGGGCGTCTCCTATGGCTACACCTTC
>TRBJ1-6|-|TRBD1|11|TRBV2
CASTLGTGIHF
TGTGCCAGCACCCTCGGGACAGGGATCCACTTT
>TRBJ1-6|-|-|15|TRBV27
CASSLDGVINSPLHF
TGTGCCAGCAGTCTAGACGGAGTTATTAATTCACCCCTCCACTTT
>TRBJ2-1|once|-|17|TRBV14
CASSQGLGGGTHNEQFF
TGTGCCAGCAGCCAAGGCTTGGGTGGGGGGACTCACAATGAGCAGTTCTTC
>TRBJ2-7|few|-|12|TRBV6-1
CASRKDSYEQYF
TGTGCCAGCAGAAAAGACAGCTACGAGCAGTACTTC